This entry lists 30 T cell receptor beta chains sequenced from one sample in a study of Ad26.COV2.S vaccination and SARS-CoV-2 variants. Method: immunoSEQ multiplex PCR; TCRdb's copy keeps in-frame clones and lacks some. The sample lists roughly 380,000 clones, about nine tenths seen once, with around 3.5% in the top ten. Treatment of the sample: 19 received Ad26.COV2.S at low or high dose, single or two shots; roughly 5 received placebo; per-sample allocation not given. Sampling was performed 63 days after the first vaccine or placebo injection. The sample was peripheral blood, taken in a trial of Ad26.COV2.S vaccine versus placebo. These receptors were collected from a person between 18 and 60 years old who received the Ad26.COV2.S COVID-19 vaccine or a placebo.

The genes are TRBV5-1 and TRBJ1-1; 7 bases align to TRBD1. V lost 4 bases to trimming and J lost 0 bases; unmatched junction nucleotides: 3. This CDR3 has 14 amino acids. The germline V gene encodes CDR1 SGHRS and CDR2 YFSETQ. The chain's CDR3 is CASSPDRLNTEAFF. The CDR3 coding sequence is TGCGCCAGCAGCCCGGACAGGCTGAACACTGAAGCTTTCTTT.

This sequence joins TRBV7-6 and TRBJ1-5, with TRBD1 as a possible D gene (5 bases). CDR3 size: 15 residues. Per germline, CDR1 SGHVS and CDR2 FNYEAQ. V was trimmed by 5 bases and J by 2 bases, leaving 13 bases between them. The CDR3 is CASSLGGMGNQPQHF. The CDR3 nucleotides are TGTGCCAGCAGCCTTGGGGGTATGGGCAATCAGCCCCAGCATTTT.

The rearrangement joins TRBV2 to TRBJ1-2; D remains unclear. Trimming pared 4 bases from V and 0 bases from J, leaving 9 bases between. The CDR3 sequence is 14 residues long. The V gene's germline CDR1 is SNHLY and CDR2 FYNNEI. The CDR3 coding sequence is TGTGCCAGCAGTGGGATGCTAACTAACTATGGCTACACCTTC. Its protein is CASSGMLTNYGYTF.

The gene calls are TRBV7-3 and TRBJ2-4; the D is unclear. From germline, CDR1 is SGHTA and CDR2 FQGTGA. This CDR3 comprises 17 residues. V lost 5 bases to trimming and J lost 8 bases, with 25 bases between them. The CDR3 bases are TGTGCCAGCAGCCTCCGCCGCCGGACGGAGTCACTGGACATTCAGTACTTC. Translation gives CASSLRRRTESLDIQYF.

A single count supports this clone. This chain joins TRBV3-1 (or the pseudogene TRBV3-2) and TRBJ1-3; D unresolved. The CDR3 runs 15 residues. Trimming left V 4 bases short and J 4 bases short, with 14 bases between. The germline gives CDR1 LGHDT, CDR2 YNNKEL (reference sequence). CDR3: CASSPGLGSGNTIYF. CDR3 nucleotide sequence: TGTGCCAGCAGCCCAGGTTTGGGGTCCGGAAACACCATATATTTT.

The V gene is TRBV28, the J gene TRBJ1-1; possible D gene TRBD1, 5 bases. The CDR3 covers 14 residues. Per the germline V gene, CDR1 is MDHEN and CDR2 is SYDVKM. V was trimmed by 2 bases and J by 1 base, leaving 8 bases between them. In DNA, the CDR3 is TGTGCCAGCAGTTTAGTTGGGGGGAACACTGAAGCTTTCTTT. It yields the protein CASSLVGGNTEAFF.

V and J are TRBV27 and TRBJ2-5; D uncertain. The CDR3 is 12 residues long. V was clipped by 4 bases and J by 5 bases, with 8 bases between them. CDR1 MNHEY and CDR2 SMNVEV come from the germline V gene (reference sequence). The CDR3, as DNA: TGTGCCAGCAGTTCCCAGGCGGAGACCCAGTACTTC. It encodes CASSSQAETQYF.

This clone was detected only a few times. CDR3 region: CASSDGQGSNQPQHF. The CDR3 DNA reads TGTGCCAGCAGCGATGGACAGGGCAGCAATCAGCCCCAGCATTTT. The rearrangement uses TRBV7-2 and TRBJ1-5, with 8 bases fitting TRBD1. Unmatched junction bases numbered 4, after V lost 5 bases and J lost 1 base. Germline CDR1 is SGHTA and CDR2 is FQGNSA. CDR3 length: 15 residues.

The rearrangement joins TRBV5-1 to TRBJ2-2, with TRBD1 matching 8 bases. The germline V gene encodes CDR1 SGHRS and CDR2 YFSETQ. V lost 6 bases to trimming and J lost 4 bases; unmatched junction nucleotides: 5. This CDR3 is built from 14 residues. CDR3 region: CASTLQGGTGELFF. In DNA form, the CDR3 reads TGCGCCAGCACCCTACAGGGGGGCACCGGGGAGCTGTTTTTT.

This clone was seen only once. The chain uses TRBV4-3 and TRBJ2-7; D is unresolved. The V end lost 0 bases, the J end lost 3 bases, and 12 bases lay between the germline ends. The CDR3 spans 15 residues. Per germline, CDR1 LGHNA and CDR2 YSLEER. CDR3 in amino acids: CASSQDSEGNYEQYF. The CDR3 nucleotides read TGCGCCAGCAGCCAAGATTCGGAAGGAAACTACGAGCAGTACTTC.

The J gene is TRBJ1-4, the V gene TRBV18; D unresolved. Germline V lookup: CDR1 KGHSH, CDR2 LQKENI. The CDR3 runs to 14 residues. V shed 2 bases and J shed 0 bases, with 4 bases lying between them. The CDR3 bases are TGTGCCAGCTCACCAGCAGCAACTAATGAAAAACTGTTTTTT. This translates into CASSPAATNEKLFF.

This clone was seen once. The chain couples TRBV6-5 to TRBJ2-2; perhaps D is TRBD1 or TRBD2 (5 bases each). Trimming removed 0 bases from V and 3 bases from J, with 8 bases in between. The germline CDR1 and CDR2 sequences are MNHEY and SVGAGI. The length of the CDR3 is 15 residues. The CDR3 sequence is CASSYSGTYTGELFF. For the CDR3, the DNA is TGTGCCAGCAGTTACTCCGGGACCTACACCGGGGAGCTGTTTTTT.

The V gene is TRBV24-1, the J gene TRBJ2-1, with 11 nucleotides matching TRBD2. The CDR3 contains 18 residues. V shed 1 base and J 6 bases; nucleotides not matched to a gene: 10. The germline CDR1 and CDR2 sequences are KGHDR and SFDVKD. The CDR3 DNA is TGTGCCACCAGTGATTTCTATAGCGGGGGGGCCGTGGGCAATGAGCAGTTCTTC. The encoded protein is CATSDFYSGGAVGNEQFF.

This CDR3 is CASSRGGLSSYNSPLHF. The CDR3 DNA is TGTGCCAGCAGTCGAGGCGGGTTGAGCTCCTATAATTCACCCCTCCACTTT. This chain links TRBV9 with TRBJ1-6; D is undetermined. The CDR3 sequence is 17 residues long. V dropped 5 bases and J dropped 0 bases, with 15 bases sitting between them. The germline CDR1 and CDR2 sequences are SGDLS and YYNGEE.

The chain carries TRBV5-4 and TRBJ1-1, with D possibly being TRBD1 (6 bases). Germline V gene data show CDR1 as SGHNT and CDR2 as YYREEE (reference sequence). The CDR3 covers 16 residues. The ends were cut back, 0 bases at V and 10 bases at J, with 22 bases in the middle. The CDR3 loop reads CASSLGRGIIEGGAFF. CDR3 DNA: TGTGCCAGCAGCTTGGGCAGGGGAATAATTGAGGGAGGAGCTTTCTTT.

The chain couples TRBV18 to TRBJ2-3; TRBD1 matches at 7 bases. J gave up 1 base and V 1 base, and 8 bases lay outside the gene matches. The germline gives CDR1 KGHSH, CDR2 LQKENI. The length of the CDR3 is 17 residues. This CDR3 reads CASSPLKGAAGTDTQYF. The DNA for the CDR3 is TGTGCCAGCTCACCACTGAAGGGGGCAGCTGGCACAGATACGCAGTATTTT.

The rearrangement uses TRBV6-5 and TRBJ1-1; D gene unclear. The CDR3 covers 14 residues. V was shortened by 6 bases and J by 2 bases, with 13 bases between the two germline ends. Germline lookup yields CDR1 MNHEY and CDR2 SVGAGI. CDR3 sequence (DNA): TGTGCCAGCAGCATAACCGGGAAAAACACTGAAGCTTTCTTT. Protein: CASSITGKNTEAFF.

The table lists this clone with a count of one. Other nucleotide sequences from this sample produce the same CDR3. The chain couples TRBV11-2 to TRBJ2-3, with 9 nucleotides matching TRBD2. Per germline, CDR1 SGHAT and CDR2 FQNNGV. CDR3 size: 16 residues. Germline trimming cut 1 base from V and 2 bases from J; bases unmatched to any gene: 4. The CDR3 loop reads CASSLGSGGPTDTQYF. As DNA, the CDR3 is TGTGCCAGCAGCTTAGGAAGCGGGGGGCCCACAGATACGCAGTATTTT.

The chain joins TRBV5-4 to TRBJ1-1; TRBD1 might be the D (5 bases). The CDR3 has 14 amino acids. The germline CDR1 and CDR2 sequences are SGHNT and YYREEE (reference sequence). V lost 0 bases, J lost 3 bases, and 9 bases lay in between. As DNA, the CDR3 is TGTGCCAGCAGCTTGGATGGGGGTCACACTGAAGCTTTCTTT. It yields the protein CASSLDGGHTEAFF.

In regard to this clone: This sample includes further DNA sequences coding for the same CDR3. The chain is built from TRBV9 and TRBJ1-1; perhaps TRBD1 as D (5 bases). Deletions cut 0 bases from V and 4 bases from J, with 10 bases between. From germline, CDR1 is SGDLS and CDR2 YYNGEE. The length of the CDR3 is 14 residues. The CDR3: CASSVGGGGTEAFF. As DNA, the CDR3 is TGTGCCAGCAGCGTAGGGGGCGGGGGCACTGAAGCTTTCTTT.

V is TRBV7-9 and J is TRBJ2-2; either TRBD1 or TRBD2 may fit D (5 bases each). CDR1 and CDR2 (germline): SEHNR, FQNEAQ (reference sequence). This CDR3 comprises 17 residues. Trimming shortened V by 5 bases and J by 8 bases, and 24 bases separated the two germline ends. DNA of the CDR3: TGTGCCAGCAGCCCGCGTGAGGGGCCTGGACCAATTGGGGAGCTGTTTTTT. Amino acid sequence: CASSPREGPGPIGELFF.

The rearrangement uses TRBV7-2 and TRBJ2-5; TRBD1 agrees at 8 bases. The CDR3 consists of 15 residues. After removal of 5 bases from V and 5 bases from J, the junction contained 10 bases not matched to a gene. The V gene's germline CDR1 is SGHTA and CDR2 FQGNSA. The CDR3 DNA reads TGTGCCAGCAGCCAATCAGGACAGGGCTGGGAGACCCAGTACTTC. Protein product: CASSQSGQGWETQYF. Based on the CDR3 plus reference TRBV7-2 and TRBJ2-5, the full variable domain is GAGVSQSPSNKVTEKGKDVELRCDPISGHTALYWYRQSLGQGLEFLIYFQGNSAPDKSGLPSDRFSAERTGGSVSTLTIQRTQQEDSAVYLCASSQSGQGWETQYFGPGTRLLVL.

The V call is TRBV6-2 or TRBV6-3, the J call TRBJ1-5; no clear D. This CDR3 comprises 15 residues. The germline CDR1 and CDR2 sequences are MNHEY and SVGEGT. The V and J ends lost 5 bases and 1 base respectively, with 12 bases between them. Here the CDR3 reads CASSGGGLSNQPQHF. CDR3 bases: TGTGCCAGCAGTGGAGGAGGGTTGAGCAATCAGCCCCAGCATTTT.

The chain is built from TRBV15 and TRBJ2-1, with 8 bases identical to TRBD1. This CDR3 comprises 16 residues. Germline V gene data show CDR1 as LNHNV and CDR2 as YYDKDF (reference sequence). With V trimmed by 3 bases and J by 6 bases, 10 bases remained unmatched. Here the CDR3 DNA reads TGTGCCACCAGCAGGGGACAGGTTGAATATACCAATGAGCAGTTCTTC. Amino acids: CATSRGQVEYTNEQFF.

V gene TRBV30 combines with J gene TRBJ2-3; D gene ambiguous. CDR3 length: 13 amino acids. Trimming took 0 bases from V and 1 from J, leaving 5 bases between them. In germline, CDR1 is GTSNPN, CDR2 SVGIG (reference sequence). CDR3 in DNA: TGTGCCTGGAGTGTAAGACGCACAGATACGCAGTATTTT. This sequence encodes CAWSVRRTDTQYF. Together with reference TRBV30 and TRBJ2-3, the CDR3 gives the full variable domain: SQTIHQWPATLVQPVGSPLSLECTVEGTSNPNLYWYRQAAGRGLQLLFYSVGIGQISSEVPQNLSASRPQDRQFILSSKKLLLSDSGFYLCAWSVRRTDTQYFGPGTRLTVL.

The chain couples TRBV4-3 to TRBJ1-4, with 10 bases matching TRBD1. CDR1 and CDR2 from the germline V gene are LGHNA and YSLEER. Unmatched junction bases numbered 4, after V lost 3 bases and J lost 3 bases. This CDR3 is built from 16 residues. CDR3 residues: CASSHRTGGPNEKLFF. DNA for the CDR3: TGCGCCAGCAGCCATCGGACAGGGGGTCCTAATGAAAAACTGTTTTTT.

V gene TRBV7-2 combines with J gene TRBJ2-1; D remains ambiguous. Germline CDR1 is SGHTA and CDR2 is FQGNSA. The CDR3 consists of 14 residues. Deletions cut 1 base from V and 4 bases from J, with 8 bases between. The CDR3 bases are TGTGCCAGCAGCTTAGGTGGGAATTACAATGAGCAGTTCTTC. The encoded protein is CASSLGGNYNEQFF. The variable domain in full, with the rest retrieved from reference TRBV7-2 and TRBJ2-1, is GAGVSQSPSNKVTEKGKDVELRCDPISGHTALYWYRQSLGQGLEFLIYFQGNSAPDKSGLPSDRFSAERTGGSVSTLTIQRTQQEDSAVYLCASSLGGNYNEQFFGPGTRLTVL.

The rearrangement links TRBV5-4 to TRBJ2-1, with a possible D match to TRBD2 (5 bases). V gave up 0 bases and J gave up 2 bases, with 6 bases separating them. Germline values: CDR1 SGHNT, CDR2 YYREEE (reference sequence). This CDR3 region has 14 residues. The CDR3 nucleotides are TGTGCCAGCAGCTTGGCCGGGGCCTACAATGAGCAGTTCTTC. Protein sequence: CASSLAGAYNEQFF.

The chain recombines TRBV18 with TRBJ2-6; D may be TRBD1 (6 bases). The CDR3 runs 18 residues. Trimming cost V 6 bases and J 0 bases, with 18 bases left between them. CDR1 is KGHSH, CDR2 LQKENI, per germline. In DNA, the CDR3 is TGTGCCAGCTCCCCAAAGGACAGCATGATCTCTGGGGCCAACGTCCTGACTTTC. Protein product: CASSPKDSMISGANVLTF.

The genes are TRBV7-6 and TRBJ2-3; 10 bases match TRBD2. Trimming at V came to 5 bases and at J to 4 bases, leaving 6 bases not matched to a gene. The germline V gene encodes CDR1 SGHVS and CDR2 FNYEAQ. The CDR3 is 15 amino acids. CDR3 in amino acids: CASSGSGGAADTQYF. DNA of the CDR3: TGTGCCAGCAGCGGAAGCGGGGGGGCTGCAGATACGCAGTATTTT.